One sample yielded the 9 T cell receptor beta chains listed below, sequenced in a study of shared clonotypes between healthy human individuals. The method was immunoSEQ multiplex PCR; TCRdb's version includes in-frame clones alone and lacks a portion of them. The data show over a million clones, about 98.5% seen once. The sequencing input was naive CD4+ T cells sorted from blood. This sample's subset: CD45RA+ positively selected. The receptors derive from a man aged 25 to 45 in good health.

Here the CDR3 reads CASSLVAGVGQPQHF. DNA of the CDR3: TGCGCCAGCAGCTTGGTGGCAGGGGTTGGGCAGCCCCAGCATTTT. The chain carries TRBV5-1 and TRBJ1-5; perhaps TRBD1 as D (6 bases). Germline V gene sequence: CDR1 SGHRS, CDR2 YFSETQ. CDR3 length equals 15 residues. Trimming took 0 bases from V and 7 from J, leaving 14 bases between them.

J is TRBJ2-7 and V is TRBV2; TRBD2 aligns across 7 bases. Germline-derived CDR1 and CDR2 are SNHLY and FYNNEI. V lost 5 bases, J lost 6 bases, and 1 base stayed unmatched. CDR3 length: 11 amino acids. DNA of the CDR3: TGTGCCAGCAGTCGGGAGGTCGAGCAGTACTTC. This encodes CASSREVEQYF.

V and J are TRBV6-6 and TRBJ1-2; perhaps TRBD1 as D (5 bases). Per the germline V gene, CDR1 is MNHNY and CDR2 is SVGAGI (reference sequence). The CDR3 totals 14 residues. With 6 bases removed from V and 10 bases from J, the gap between germline ends came to 21 bases. The CDR3 here is CASSHIRDGHSYTF. The CDR3 DNA follows: TGTGCCAGCAGCCATATCAGGGACGGCCATTCCTACACCTTC.

The chain uses TRBV28 and TRBJ2-7; possible D gene TRBD1, 6 bases. The ends were cut back, 7 bases at V and 3 bases at J, with 22 bases in the middle. Germline V lookup: CDR1 MDHEN, CDR2 SYDVKM. The CDR3 spans 16 residues. CDR3: CASIPGTPHEVYEQYF. As DNA, the CDR3 is TGTGCCAGCATCCCCGGGACACCCCACGAGGTCTACGAGCAGTACTTC.

The chain has TRBV5-1 and TRBJ2-1; TRBD2 matches at 10 bases. The CDR3 runs to 14 residues. V gave up 2 bases and J gave up 8 bases; unmatched junction bases: 4. Per the germline V gene, CDR1 is SGHRS and CDR2 is YFSETQ. The CDR3: CASSFLAGEDEQFF. The CDR3 bases are TGCGCCAGCAGCTTCCTAGCGGGGGAGGATGAGCAGTTCTTC.

V is TRBV30 and J is TRBJ2-2; D is possibly TRBD1 (6 bases). V shed 4 bases and J shed 1 base, with 10 bases lying between them. The CDR3 length is 14 residues. CDR1 is GTSNPN, CDR2 SVGIG, per germline (reference sequence). The CDR3 region is CAWKWTENTGELFF. DNA of the CDR3: TGTGCCTGGAAATGGACAGAGAACACCGGGGAGCTGTTTTTT.

The V call is TRBV7-2, the J call TRBJ2-4, with D possibly being TRBD2 (5 bases). This CDR3 has 15 amino acids. The germline V gene has CDR1 SGHTA and CDR2 FQGNSA. The V end lost 4 bases, the J end lost 0 bases, and 10 bases lay between the germline ends. CDR3 residues: CASSSLLEAKNIQYF. The CDR3 DNA follows: TGTGCCAGCAGCTCTTTACTAGAAGCCAAAAACATTCAGTACTTC. Using reference TRBV7-2 and TRBJ2-4 for the parts outside the CDR3, the full variable domain is GAGVSQSPSNKVTEKGKDVELRCDPISGHTALYWYRQSLGQGLEFLIYFQGNSAPDKSGLPSDRFSAERTGGSVSTLTIQRTQQEDSAVYLCASSSLLEAKNIQYFGAGTRLSVL.

This chain links TRBV10-3 with TRBJ2-5; possibly TRBD1 for D (5 bases). This CDR3 has 15 residues. Germline values: CDR1 ENHRY, CDR2 SYGVKD. The germline V and J ends were trimmed by 3 bases and 2 bases, with 13 bases remaining between them. In nucleotides, the CDR3 is TGTGCCATCAGTGATCAGGGCCCCGCGCAAGAGACCCAGTACTTC. This encodes CAISDQGPAQETQYF.

The rearrangement joins TRBV7-9 to TRBJ2-2, with TRBD2 identical over 7 bases. CDR1 SEHNR and CDR2 FQNEAQ come from the germline V gene (reference sequence). V lost 4 bases and J lost 1; bases outside the gene matches: 3. The CDR3 is made up of 15 amino acids. The CDR3 spells CASSYREENTGELFF. In DNA form, the CDR3 reads TGTGCCAGCAGCTACCGGGAGGAGAACACCGGGGAGCTGTTTTTT. The variable domain in full, completed from reference TRBV7-9 and TRBJ2-2, reads DTGVSQNPRHKITKRGQNVTFRCDPISEHNRLYWYRQTLGQGPEFLTYFQNEAQLEKSRLLSDRFSAERPKGSFSTLEIQRTEQGDSAMYLCASSYREENTGELFFGEGSRLTVL.